Below are 19 T cell receptor beta chains sequenced from a single sample in a study of T cells in Graves' hyperthyroidism and ophthalmopathy. From RNA transcripts, TCR beta CDR3 regions were amplified. Using the HTBI primer set, a first-round RT-PCR was run on the TCR CDR3. TCRdb reprocessed the multiplex PCR reads with MiXCR, giving one entry per CDR3 protein. Of 500,000 or so distinct CDR3 sequences listed, about 15% are singletons. The specimen was blood. The receptors were sampled from a young woman with Graves' ophthalmopathy.

This clonotype showed up just a few times. The chain carries TRBV30 and TRBJ1-5; D is unresolved. This CDR3 contains 13 residues. Germline CDR1 and CDR2: GTSNPN and SVGIG (reference sequence). Trimming stripped 2 bases from V and 0 bases from J, with 5 bases between. The CDR3 loop is CAWSLGSNQPQHF. CDR3 sequence (DNA): TGTGCCTGGAGTCTCGGTAGCAATCAGCCCCAGCATTTT. The whole variable domain, filled in from reference TRBV30 and TRBJ1-5, reads SQTIHQWPATLVQPVGSPLSLECTVEGTSNPNLYWYRQAAGRGLQLLFYSVGIGQISSEVPQNLSASRPQDRQFILSSKKLLLSDSGFYLCAWSLGSNQPQHFGDGTRLSIL.

This clonotype has ten or more counts. This rearrangement joins TRBV6-1 to TRBJ2-7; D is tentatively TRBD1 or TRBD2 (5 bases each). Trimming removed 6 bases from V and 6 bases from J, with 15 bases in between. The CDR3 extends over 13 amino acids. Germline CDR1 reads MNHNS; CDR2 reads SASEGT. Here the CDR3 DNA reads TGTGCCAGCAGAGAGGGACCCCGTTTCGAGCAGTACTTC. This gives the protein CASREGPRFEQYF.

CDR3 region: CASSPSWRATDTQYF. The CDR3 region has the DNA TGTGCCAGCAGTCCGTCGTGGAGGGCCACAGATACGCAGTATTTT. This chain uses TRBV27 with TRBJ2-3; D may be TRBD2 (6 bases). This CDR3 spans 15 amino acids. The V gene's germline CDR1 is MNHEY and CDR2 SMNVEV (reference sequence). Trimming removed 5 bases at V and 2 bases at J, with 14 bases between.

In its sample, this clonotype was seen a few times. The chain joins TRBV5-5 to TRBJ1-4; D gene uncertain. The germline gives CDR1 SGHKS, CDR2 YYEKEE (reference sequence). Trimming pared 0 bases from V and 15 bases from J, leaving 15 bases between. This CDR3 region has 13 residues. For the CDR3, the DNA is TGTGCCAGCAGCTTGGTGGTGGTCCCGGTTATGTTTTTT. Translation gives CASSLVVVPVMFF.

A few counts support this clonotype. This chain connects TRBV2 to TRBJ2-5; D call uncertain. Trimming took 2 bases from V and 3 from J, leaving 10 bases between them. This CDR3 is 14 amino acids long. In germline, CDR1 is SNHLY, CDR2 FYNNEI. The CDR3 nucleotides read TGTGCCAGCAGTGAATATAACAGCGAAGAGACCCAGTACTTC. This sequence encodes CASSEYNSEETQYF.

Ten or more counts support this clonotype. The J gene is TRBJ1-1, the V gene TRBV12-3 or TRBV12-4; a possible D gene is TRBD1 (6 bases). This CDR3 is 11 amino acids long. Trimming took 6 bases from V and 10 from J, leaving 12 bases between them. The CDR3, as DNA: TGTGCCAGCAGCTCAGGGGCCGGAGCTTTCTTT. Translating it yields CASSSGAGAFF.

The rearrangement links TRBV4-1 to TRBJ1-5, with unresolved D. Germline CDR1 reads MGHRA; CDR2 reads YSYEKL. V was trimmed by 0 bases and J by 2 bases, leaving 8 bases between them. This CDR3 is 15 amino acids long. The CDR3 bases are TGCGCCAGCAGCCAAGAGGGCAGTGGCAATCAGCCCCAGCATTTT. The encoded protein is CASSQEGSGNQPQHF.

This clonotype has a count of ten or more. The rearrangement joins TRBV20-1 to TRBJ1-1; no clear D. Germline V lookup: CDR1 DFQATT, CDR2 SNEGSKA (reference sequence). The CDR3 spans 13 residues. V was pared by 0 bases and J by 0 bases, with 5 bases between. CDR3 nucleotides: TGCAGTGCTAGAGACAGCGTGAACACTGAAGCTTTCTTT. It is translated as CSARDSVNTEAFF.

This clonotype was seen at least ten times. The V gene is TRBV7-9, the J gene TRBJ2-7, with D hard to call. This CDR3 spans 13 amino acids. V lost 3 bases and J 5 bases, leaving 11 bases between the germline ends. Germline CDR1 is SEHNR and CDR2 is FQNEAQ (reference sequence). This CDR3 is CASSFGRNDEQYF. As DNA, the CDR3 is TGTGCCAGCAGCTTCGGCAGGAATGACGAGCAGTACTTC.

This clonotype has a count of ten or more. The CDR3: CSASGGLSTDTQYF. The CDR3 bases are TGCAGTGCAAGCGGGGGCCTTAGCACAGATACGCAGTATTTT. The chain has TRBV20-1 and TRBJ2-3; 8 nucleotides match TRBD2. This CDR3 spans 14 amino acids. The J segment lost 0 bases and the V segment lost 6 bases, leaving 5 bases of the junction unmatched. Germline lookup yields CDR1 DFQATT and CDR2 SNEGSKA (reference sequence).

This clonotype occurred many times. V and J are TRBV7-2 and TRBJ2-5, with D hard to call. CDR3 length: 13 residues. Trimming shortened V by 5 bases and J by 5 bases, and 12 bases separated the two germline ends. Germline V CDR1 and CDR2: SGHTA, FQGNSA. The CDR3 coding sequence is TGTGCCAGCAGCCCTCAAATTGGGGAGACCCAGTACTTC. Translating gives CASSPQIGETQYF.

The sample holds many counts of this clonotype. The chain couples TRBV2 to TRBJ2-3; no reliable D call. V was cut by 4 bases and J by 5 bases, with 4 bases left in between. Germline lookup yields CDR1 SNHLY and CDR2 FYNNEI. There are 11 residues in the CDR3. Here the CDR3 DNA reads TGTGCCAGCAGTGTGAAAGATACGCAGTATTTT. Protein sequence: CASSVKDTQYF.

This clonotype was found many times. The chain is built from TRBV20-1 and TRBJ2-7; the D is unclear. V dropped 6 bases and J dropped 3 bases, with 6 bases sitting between them. CDR1 is DFQATT, CDR2 SNEGSKA, per germline (reference sequence). This CDR3 has 10 residues. CDR3 bases: TGCAGTGCCCATGACTACGAGCAGTACTTC. Its translation is CSAHDYEQYF.

This clonotype showed up many times. This chain joins TRBV12-3 or TRBV12-4 and TRBJ2-1; D is undetermined. The CDR3 runs to 14 residues. Trimming pared 3 bases from V and 0 bases from J, leaving 6 bases between. The DNA for the CDR3 is TGTGCCAGCAGTTTTCTACACTCCTACAATGAGCAGTTCTTC. It codes for CASSFLHSYNEQFF.

This clonotype appeared a few times. The rearrangement joins TRBV5-4 to TRBJ2-7; tentative D call: TRBD2 (6 bases). Deletions cut 0 bases from V and 5 bases from J, with 27 bases between. There are 19 residues in the CDR3. Germline lookup yields CDR1 SGHNT and CDR2 YYREEE (reference sequence). The CDR3 DNA reads as TGTGCCAGCAGCTTGGGTAGACATGGGAGGCTACCAAAGGCGAACGAGCAGTACTTC. Its protein product is CASSLGRHGRLPKANEQYF.

This clonotype was detected only a few times. The CDR3 reads CASSLLAGENNEQFF. CDR3 nucleotides: TGTGCCAGCTCACTCCTAGCGGGAGAGAACAATGAGCAGTTCTTC. The chain uses TRBV18 and TRBJ2-1, with 10 bases fitting TRBD2. Germline V gene lookup returns CDR1 KGHSH and CDR2 LQKENI. V trimming: 4 bases; J trimming: 5 bases; junction bases outside the gene matches: 5. The CDR3 loop spans 15 amino acids.

The chain couples TRBV4-1 to TRBJ2-1; TRBD2 aligns across 8 bases. Germline V gene data show CDR1 as MGHRA and CDR2 as YSYEKL. The CDR3 contains 16 residues. V trimming: 1 base; J trimming: 1 base; junction bases outside the gene matches: 3. CDR3 in amino acids: CASSQAGTSSYNEQFF. The CDR3 coding sequence is TGCGCCAGCAGCCAAGCCGGGACTAGTTCCTACAATGAGCAGTTCTTC.

In its sample, this clonotype was seen many times. CDR3 residues: CASSPFGSLYEQYF. The CDR3 DNA sequence: TGTGCCAGTAGTCCCTTTGGGAGCCTCTACGAGCAGTACTTC. This chain uses TRBV7-2 with TRBJ2-7; D might be TRBD2 (5 bases). Per the germline V gene, CDR1 is SGHTA and CDR2 is FQGNSA. V gave up 9 bases and J gave up 3 bases, with 18 bases separating them. CDR3 length: 14 residues.

In its sample, this clonotype was seen many times. V usage is TRBV27 and J usage is TRBJ1-1, with D maybe TRBD1 (5 bases). The CDR3 has 15 residues. The V end lost 5 bases, the J end lost 0 bases, and 13 bases lay between the germline ends. CDR1 and CDR2 from the germline V gene are MNHEY and SMNVEV (reference sequence). The CDR3 protein is CASSPHGGMNTEAFF. For the CDR3, the DNA is TGTGCCAGCAGTCCTCATGGGGGGATGAACACTGAAGCTTTCTTT.